The clone carrying this T cell receptor (beta chain) has more than one count but fewer than ten. The antigen is not known. The gene names given are mouse names. This specimen comes from a study of CD8+ T cells in alopecia areata. Study-wide results and caveats: Resident alphabeta T-cell populations of normal skin are likewise subject to sequencing in scalp samples.

cDNA serving as the sequencing template came from extracted, reverse transcribed RNA. The protocol was immunoSEQ multiplex PCR, while the TCRdb copy is restricted to in-frame clones and leaves out a portion. This sample has roughly 260,000 clones, each found more than once. Cells from pooled cutaneous lymph nodes were sorted by CD4, CD8alpha, NKG2D, NKG2ACE and other markers. The TCR was taken from a C3H/HeJ mouse with alopecia areata. The strain bears MHC haplotype H2-k. The specimen was CD4+ T cells sorted from a lymph node.

The CDR3 is CASSGQGARDYTF. Partial CDR3 DNA: TGTGCCAGCAGTGGACAGGGGGCGCGC. The rearrangement uses TRBV13-3 and TRBJ1-2; 10 bases match TRBD1. The read comes to an end 4 residues before the CDR3 does, leaving the germline J gene to fill in the end. This CDR3 has 13 amino acids. Germline V gene lookup returns CDR1 NNHDY and CDR2 SYVADS.